This T cell receptor beta chain was sequenced during a study of blood T cell repertoires in COVID-19. Clones were read by immunoSEQ multiplex PCR, and TCRdb kept only the in-frame ones, dropping some. In the table there are under 200,000 clones, 89% of which are singletons. Participants had their cohort set by participant-reported clinical history. The sample was PBMCs or T cells enriched from blood (not recorded which). The receptor was derived from a woman between 18 and 29 years old who had recovered from COVID-19.

The DNA for the CDR3 is TGCGCCAGCAGCTTTACAGAGGGCACTGAAGCTTTCTTT. Residues: CASSFTEGTEAFF. V usage is TRBV5-1 and J usage is TRBJ1-1; D gene ambiguous. The V end was cut by 2 bases, the J end by 4 bases, with 9 bases between. The length of the CDR3 is 13 residues. Per the germline V gene, CDR1 is SGHRS and CDR2 is YFSETQ.